The rows below give T cell receptor beta chains drawn from one sample of a study of T-cell reconstitution after alpha-beta-depleted transplantation in children. MiXCR, applied by TCRdb to the PCR reads, yields one record per CDR3 protein. Among about 980,000 distinct CDR3 sequences listed, roughly 31% were seen once. Sample: PBMCs, mostly from graft donor cells, taken 360 days after TCRalphabeta/CD19-depleted stem cell transplant. Receptor source: a boy under two years old who had a stem cell transplant for SCID, so the T cells may come from the graft donor. CDR3s include the opening cysteine and the closing phenylalanine or tryptophan. The D gene is left open where the match is weak. Size tells how often a clone was seen (once, few, many) or the class of an expanded clone, and some rows leave it out.

clone_size,v_call,d_call,j_call,cdr3_aa,cdr3_nt
.,TRBV15,.,TRBJ1-4,CQKLRRLDEKLFF,TGTCAGAAGCTACGGCGGCTAGATGAAAAACTGTTTTTT
many,TRBV29-1,.,TRBJ2-1,CSGKGLEEQFF,TGCAGCGGGAAAGGGCTTGAAGAGCAGTTCTTC
.,TRBV6-1,TRBD2,TRBJ2-5,CASSRAGGRGQETQYF,TGTGCCAGCAGTCGAGCGGGGGGGCGAGGGCAAGAGACCCAGTACTTC
.,TRBV7-2,TRBD2,TRBJ2-5,CASSLARSGGAETQYF,TGTGCCAGCAGCTTAGCCCGTAGCGGGGGGGCGGAGACCCAGTACTTC
.,TRBV6-6,.,TRBJ2-7,CASRRTVGFEQYF,TGTGCCAGCAGAAGGACGGTCGGTTTCGAGCAGTACTTC
few,TRBV27,TRBD1,TRBJ2-5,CASRPLQGWKTQYF,TGTGCCAGCAGACCCCTACAGGGGTGGAAGACCCAGTACTTC
.,TRBV24-1,.,TRBJ2-7,CAPRGRTLSYEQYF,TGTGCCCCCCGCGGCAGGACACTCTCCTACGAGCAGTACTTC
.,TRBV12-3/TRBV12-4,.,TRBJ2-1,CASSLSPPEQFF,TGTGCCAGCAGTTTATCCCCACCTGAGCAGTTCTTC
.,TRBV18,.,TRBJ1-2,CASSPQGTEGYTF,TGTGCCAGCTCACCACAGGGGACGGAAGGCTACACCTTC
few,TRBV3-1,TRBD2,TRBJ2-5,CASSNSGGASETQYF,TGTGCCAGCAGCAACAGCGGGGGGGCGTCAGAGACCCAGTACTTC
once,TRBV27,TRBD2,TRBJ2-3,CASSGGLAGGPSQYF,TGTGCCAGCAGTGGGGGACTAGCGGGGGGGCCATCGCAGTATTTT
few,TRBV12-3/TRBV12-4,.,TRBJ2-5,CASSSDVGETQYF,TGTGCCAGCAGTTCGGACGTGGGAGAGACCCAGTACTTC
few,TRBV29-1,.,TRBJ1-2,CSVEEGGKIYGYTF,TGCAGCGTTGAAGAAGGTGGAAAGATCTATGGCTACACCTTC
few,TRBV12-3/TRBV12-4,TRBD1,TRBJ2-5,CASSLNRGALQETQYF,TGTGCCAGCAGTCTAAACAGGGGAGCCCTCCAAGAGACCCAGTACTTC
.,TRBV5-4,.,TRBJ2-3,CASSLAVGSQYF,TGTGCCAGCAGCTTGGCCGTTGGATCGCAGTATTTT
once,TRBV19,TRBD2,TRBJ2-1,CASSTFGRGGRNEQFF,TGTGCCAGTAGTACGTTTGGGCGGGGGGGCCGAAATGAGCAGTTCTTC
.,TRBV6-5,.,TRBJ2-5,CASSYSRPRAETQYF,TGTGCCAGCAGTTACTCGCGGCCCCGTGCCGAGACCCAGTACTTC
.,TRBV20-1,.,TRBJ1-1,CSAGTPVNTEAFF,TGCAGTGCTGGGACCCCCGTAAACACTGAAGCTTTCTTT
.,TRBV5-1,.,TRBJ1-4,CASSPGGRDEKLFF,TGCGCCAGCAGCCCCGGGGGCCGGGACGAAAAACTGTTTTTT
few,TRBV7-8,TRBD2,TRBJ2-3,CASSSSDSGGATDTQYF,TGTGCCAGCAGCTCGAGCGATTCCGGGGGGGCGACAGATACGCAGTATTTT
few,TRBV5-1,TRBD1,TRBJ2-5,CASSLIGYRGRKEETQYF,TGCGCCAGCAGCTTGATTGGCTACAGGGGGCGCAAAGAAGAGACCCAGTACTTC
few,TRBV5-1,.,TRBJ2-7,CASSLAVNYEQYF,TGCGCCAGCAGCTTAGCCGTTAACTACGAGCAGTACTTC
few,TRBV12-3/TRBV12-4,.,TRBJ2-7,CASRGVNEQYF,TGTGCCAGCAGGGGCGTCAACGAGCAGTACTTC
few,TRBV27,.,TRBJ2-1,CASFSLGTSYNEQFF,TGTGCCAGCTTTTCTCTGGGGACTTCCTACAATGAGCAGTTCTTC
.,TRBV2,.,TRBJ2-1,CASTKNNEQFF,TGTGCCAGCACCAAAAACAATGAGCAGTTCTTC
.,TRBV6-5,.,TRBJ2-4,CASSYSGQGLAKNIQYF,TGTGCCAGCAGTTACTCGGGTCAGGGTCTAGCCAAAAACATTCAGTACTTC
once,TRBV29-1,.,TRBJ2-5,CSVEATSILETQYF,TGCAGCGTTGAAGCAACTAGTATTCTAGAGACCCAGTACTTC
.,TRBV15,.,TRBJ1-3,CATSAVENPGNTIYF,TGTGCCACCAGCGCCGTAGAGAACCCTGGAAACACCATATATTTT
.,TRBV7-8,TRBD1,TRBJ2-7,CASSFWRQGQGEQYF,TGTGCCAGCAGCTTTTGGAGACAGGGACAGGGCGAGCAGTACTTC
few,TRBV12-3/TRBV12-4,.,TRBJ2-7,CASSLEAWRQGGYEQYF,TGTGCCAGCAGCCTCGAGGCTTGGCGACAGGGAGGGTACGAGCAGTACTTC
many,TRBV5-1,TRBD1,TRBJ1-1,CASSRTGDTEAFF,TGCGCCAGCAGCCGAACAGGGGACACTGAAGCTTTCTTT
few,TRBV6-6,.,TRBJ2-1,CASSYLPAWEQFF,TGTGCCAGCAGTTACCTCCCCGCTTGGGAGCAGTTCTTC
few,TRBV5-1,TRBD2,TRBJ2-1,CASSLATSGGAFEQFF,TGCGCCAGCAGCTTGGCCACTAGCGGGGGGGCGTTTGAGCAGTTCTTC
.,TRBV20-1,TRBD1,TRBJ1-4,CSAWTGGGEKLFF,TGCAGTGCCTGGACAGGGGGAGGCGAAAAACTGTTTTTT
.,TRBV24-1,TRBD1,TRBJ2-1,CATRGDSIYNEQFF,TGTGCCACCAGGGGGGACAGCATTTACAATGAGCAGTTCTTC
.,TRBV5-1,.,TRBJ2-5,CASSLGGGSGQETQYF,TGCGCCAGCAGCTTAGGCGGCGGTAGCGGACAAGAGACCCAGTACTTC
once,TRBV2,.,TRBJ1-1,CASIAEIEAFF,TGTGCCAGCATCGCTGAAATCGAAGCTTTCTTT
.,TRBV5-1,.,TRBJ1-1,CASSLGKQNTEAFF,TGCGCCAGCAGCTTGGGTAAACAGAACACTGAAGCTTTCTTT
few,TRBV4-3,TRBD1,TRBJ2-7,CASSQGYSRDRARETYEQYF,TGCGCCAGCAGCCAAGGGTATTCCCGGGACAGGGCCCGGGAGACCTACGAGCAGTACTTC
.,TRBV9,TRBD1,TRBJ2-7,CASSARDRGGEQYF,TGTGCCAGCAGCGCCAGGGACAGGGGGGGCGAGCAGTACTTC
.,TRBV7-2,.,TRBJ1-2,CASSIGGRFRGYTF,TGTGCCAGCAGCATAGGAGGACGGTTCCGGGGCTACACCTTC
.,TRBV5-6,.,TRBJ2-7,CASSLGDVLYEQYF,TGTGCCAGCAGCTTGGGGGACGTTCTCTACGAGCAGTACTTC
few,TRBV6-5,.,TRBJ2-1,CASSYHRNYNEQFF,TGTGCCAGCAGTTACCACAGAAACTACAATGAGCAGTTCTTC
once,TRBV29-1,.,TRBJ2-3,CSVDPGRDTQYF,TGCAGCGTTGACCCTGGCCGGGACACGCAGTATTTT
.,TRBV4-2,.,TRBJ2-3,CASSQEKARADTQYF,TGTGCCAGCAGCCAAGAAAAGGCCCGGGCAGATACGCAGTATTTT
few,TRBV6-1,.,TRBJ2-7,CASSTSAGSSYEQYF,TGTGCCAGCAGTACCTCAGCGGGCTCGTCCTACGAGCAGTACTTC
few,TRBV4-3,.,TRBJ2-1,CASSKSRGSYNEQFF,TGCGCCAGCAGTAAGTCCCGGGGCTCCTACAATGAGCAGTTCTTC
.,TRBV4-1,.,TRBJ2-7,CASSQDAGGYYEQYF,TGCGCCAGCAGCCAAGACGCAGGGGGGTACTACGAGCAGTACTTC
.,TRBV20-1,TRBD2,TRBJ2-3,CSATRTSGGFTDTQYF,TGCAGTGCTACCCGGACTAGCGGGGGTTTCACAGATACGCAGTATTTT
few,TRBV4-1,TRBD2,TRBJ2-3,CASSQDPPGLAGDTQYF,TGCGCCAGCAGCCAAGATCCTCCGGGACTAGCCGGGGATACGCAGTATTTT
.,TRBV4-1,.,TRBJ1-1,CASSDHRAMNTEAFF,TGCGCCAGCAGCGATCACAGGGCCATGAACACTGAAGCTTTCTTT